This note documents a single T cell receptor beta chain sequence. This entry comes from a study of blood T cell repertoires in COVID-19. Study context: Specimens from acute and convalescent COVID-19 originated in the United States, Italy and Spain. PBMCs, B-cell-depleted T cells, or T cells were the source of the cDNA or gDNA that made up the material.

The CDR3 consists of 14 residues. Germline V lookup: CDR1 MDHEN, CDR2 SYDVKM. V gave up 2 bases and J gave up 11 bases; unmatched junction bases: 9. Original methodology: Quantification of nucleated cells was approximated via reference gene primer amplification. Assay: immunoSEQ multiplex PCR; the TCRdb copy retains only in-frame clones and omits some. V, J and clone size derive from that table, while D and trimming were established from the DNA sequence. The sample includes over 65,000 clones, around nine tenths of them seen just once. This sequence originates from a human donor in a cohort sampled during active COVID-19. The sample consisted of peripheral blood. The gene calls are TRBV28 and TRBJ1-1, with 9 bases that match TRBD1. CDR3 DNA sequence: TGTGCCAGCAGTTTAGGGGGGACAGGGCCTCGGGCTTTCTTT. Translating gives CASSLGGTGPRAFF. Supplemented by reference TRBV28 and TRBJ1-1, the full variable domain reads DVKVTQSSRYLVKRTGEKVFLECVQDMDHENMFWYRQDPGLGLRLIYFSYDVKMKEKGDIPEGYSVSREKKERFSLILESASTNQTSMYLCASSLGGTGPRAFFGQGTRLTVV.